This entry lists 16 T cell receptor beta chains sequenced from one sample in a study of shared clonotypes between healthy human individuals (dated by TCRdb to 2018 to 2021). The library was produced with the immunoSEQ multiplex PCR assay. Sourced from immuneACCESS, this table was stored by TCRdb with only in-frame sequences that have V and J called. A share of the clones is absent; for the studies checked, an unresolved V gene accounts for under half, and the remainder has no known explanation. This sample comprises millions of clones, about 95% of them detected only once. More than 0.95% of the sample is in the top ten clones. CD8 naive samples consisted of CD45RO-negative cells that were positively selected for CCR7, yielding a CD45RA+CCR7+ population without TemRA cells. Input material: naive CD8+ T cells sorted from blood. The cell subset or site label corresponds to: CD45RA+CCR7+. All receptors come from a man between 18 and 35 years old in good health.

This chain links TRBV4-1 with TRBJ2-1; a weak D match, TRBD1 (5 bases). This CDR3 comprises 13 residues. The germline V and J ends were trimmed by 1 base and 8 bases, with 9 bases remaining between them. Germline V CDR1 and CDR2: MGHRA, YSYEKL. CDR3 sequence (DNA): TGCGCCAGCAGCCAAGGAAAGGGGTATGAGCAGTTCTTC. Translating gives CASSQGKGYEQFF.

The chain recombines TRBV11-2 with TRBJ2-3; a possible D gene is TRBD2 (6 bases). Deletions cut 3 bases from V and 9 bases from J, with 10 bases between. The germline CDR1 and CDR2 sequences are SGHAT and FQNNGV. The CDR3 is 12 amino acids. The CDR3 sequence: CASSFGEDTQYF. The CDR3 region has the DNA TGTGCCAGCAGCTTTGGGGAGGACACGCAGTATTTT.

This chain links TRBV7-8 with TRBJ2-1; the D gene is possibly TRBD2 (6 bases). Trimming shortened V by 1 base and J by 8 bases, and 21 bases separated the two germline ends. Germline V gene data show CDR1 as SGHVS and CDR2 as FQNEAQ. The CDR3 contains 17 residues. This chain's CDR3 is CASSLDLWAGGADEQFF. CDR3 bases: TGTGCCAGCAGCTTAGATCTTTGGGCGGGCGGGGCCGATGAGCAGTTCTTC.

This clone was seen just once. The chain combines TRBV4-1 with TRBJ2-1; 8 positions agree with TRBD2. This CDR3 contains 17 residues. The V gene's germline CDR1 is MGHRA and CDR2 YSYEKL. With V trimmed by 0 bases and J by 4 bases, 8 bases remained unmatched. CDR3 bases: TGCGCCAGCAGCCAAGATTTCGAGCGGGGGCCTTACAATGAGCAGTTCTTC. It is translated as CASSQDFERGPYNEQFF.

This sequence joins TRBV5-4 and TRBJ1-2, with 7 bases lining up with TRBD1. The CDR3 covers 12 residues. Trimming removed 4 bases from V and 6 bases from J; junction bases left unmatched: 3. In germline, CDR1 is SGHNT, CDR2 YYREEE (reference sequence). The CDR3 DNA sequence: TGTGCCAGCAGCCAGGGGGTCGATGGCTACACCTTC. Residues: CASSQGVDGYTF.

Note on this clone: One base away lies a much larger clone, so this may be a sequencing read error. J is TRBJ2-7 and V is TRBV7-6; no reliable D call. Germline loops: CDR1 SGHVS, CDR2 FNYEAQ. The CDR3 is 11 residues long. The V end was cut by 1 base, the J end by 3 bases, with 1 base between. The DNA for the CDR3 is TGTGCCAGCAGCTTAGACTACGAGCAGTACTTC. This sequence encodes CASSLDYEQYF.

The chain combines TRBV11-2 with TRBJ1-2; D unclear. The germline V gene encodes CDR1 SGHAT and CDR2 FQNNGV. V gave up 5 bases and J gave up 8 bases, with 9 bases separating them. The CDR3 totals 11 residues. CDR3 amino acids: CASSQTPGYTF. In DNA form, the CDR3 reads TGTGCCAGCAGCCAGACCCCAGGCTACACCTTC.

This clone has only one observation. The chain uses TRBV10-3 and TRBJ1-1, with D possibly being TRBD1 (5 bases). The CDR3 extends over 16 amino acids. Trimming removed 8 bases from V and 2 bases from J, with 21 bases in between. The germline gives CDR1 ENHRY, CDR2 SYGVKD. The CDR3 loop is CAIGRQPQRRNTEAFF. CDR3 bases: TGTGCCATCGGTCGACAGCCACAGAGAAGAAACACTGAAGCTTTCTTT.

The V call is TRBV5-4, the J call TRBJ1-3; D gene unclear. Trimming took off 0 bases at V and 11 bases at J, with 12 bases between the two ends. Looked up from germline, CDR1 is SGHNT and CDR2 is YYREEE (reference sequence). This CDR3 is built from 13 residues. The CDR3 reads CASSLVGGPSIYF. CDR3 sequence (DNA): TGTGCCAGCAGCTTGGTCGGAGGGCCGTCCATATATTTT.

This chain joins TRBV4-1 and TRBJ1-2, with 9 bases identical to TRBD1. V shed 6 bases and J 0 bases; nucleotides not matched to a gene: 14. The germline gives CDR1 MGHRA, CDR2 YSYEKL. This CDR3 region has 18 residues. Here the CDR3 DNA reads TGCGCCAGCAGACCCGACGCATACACAGGGGGCGCTAACTATGGCTACACCTTC. Translating gives CASRPDAYTGGANYGYTF.

As regards this clone: Additional DNA sequences in this sample encode the identical CDR3. This sequence joins TRBV9 and TRBJ1-1; D not resolved. Germline CDR1 reads SGDLS; CDR2 reads YYNGEE. Trimming shortened V by 0 bases and J by 5 bases, and 8 bases separated the two germline ends. This CDR3 comprises 13 residues. The CDR3 DNA reads as TGTGCCAGCAGCGTAGAAGGTGGGACTGAAGCTTTCTTT. Its protein is CASSVEGGTEAFF.

This rearrangement joins TRBV10-3 to TRBJ2-7, with 8 bases aligning to TRBD1. The CDR3 runs 14 residues. Germline assignment: CDR1 ENHRY and CDR2 SYGVKD. V lost 5 bases to trimming and J lost 3 bases; unmatched junction nucleotides: 6. The CDR3 is CAISMGTGLYEQYF. In DNA, the CDR3 is TGTGCCATCAGTATGGGGACAGGTCTCTACGAGCAGTACTTC.

The chain recombines TRBV5-1 with TRBJ2-1; no clear D. The CDR3 covers 11 residues. The V and J ends lost 2 bases and 8 bases respectively, with 5 bases between them. CDR1 is SGHRS and CDR2 is YFSETQ in the germline V gene. The CDR3 sequence is CASSFSDEQFF. The CDR3 DNA reads TGCGCCAGCAGCTTCAGCGATGAGCAGTTCTTC.

This chain links TRBV2 with TRBJ1-2; 9 bases are a match to TRBD1. There are 20 residues in the CDR3. The V gene end was trimmed by 6 bases and the J gene end by 1 base; junction bases not matched to a gene: 21. CDR1 and CDR2 (germline): SNHLY, FYNNEI. The chain's CDR3 is CASRVWTGDQTSGGNYGYTF. In nucleotides, the CDR3 is TGTGCCAGCAGAGTTTGGACAGGGGACCAGACTTCGGGGGGTAACTATGGCTACACCTTC.

The chain couples TRBV5-6 to TRBJ1-1; a possible D gene is TRBD1 (6 bases). This CDR3 is built from 15 residues. Trimming stripped 0 bases from V and 4 bases from J, with 13 bases between. Germline V CDR1 and CDR2: SGHDT, YYEEEE. This CDR3 is CASSLEGEGRTEAFF. The CDR3 coding sequence is TGTGCCAGCAGCTTGGAGGGGGAGGGTCGCACTGAAGCTTTCTTT.

This clone came up once. The J gene is TRBJ1-2, the V gene TRBV4-3; D uncertain. CDR1 is LGHNA and CDR2 is YSLEER in the germline V gene. V was clipped by 1 base and J by 0 bases, with 12 bases between them. The CDR3 loop spans 16 amino acids. The CDR3 is CASSQGSLPTNYGYTF. In DNA form, the CDR3 reads TGCGCCAGCAGCCAAGGCTCTCTCCCGACTAACTATGGCTACACCTTC.